This TCR beta chain is from a study of siplizumab effects on memory and regulatory T cells. Study-level findings and limits: Significantly reduced by siplizumab was the cumulative frequency of alloreactive sequences, namely those traceable to unstimulated CD4+ memory cells.

Concerning this clone: The antigen remains undetermined.

Some 100,000 TCR templates were measured in each sample. Repertoires were generated with immunoSEQ multiplex PCR, while TCRdb's copy carries only in-frame clones and drops some. The sample holds about 100,000 clones, roughly 92% seen once. The sample comprised Tregs sorted from blood. The clonotype originates from a human donor in good health.

DNA of the CDR3: TGTGCCAGCAGCTTAGCAGGGTACGGACTGTTTTTT. It specifies CASSLAGYGLFF. The V gene is TRBV7-2, the J gene TRBJ1-4; D gene ambiguous. The CDR3 has 12 amino acids. V was shortened by 0 bases and J by 13 bases, with 9 bases between the two germline ends. Germline V gene data show CDR1 as SGHTA and CDR2 as FQGNSA.